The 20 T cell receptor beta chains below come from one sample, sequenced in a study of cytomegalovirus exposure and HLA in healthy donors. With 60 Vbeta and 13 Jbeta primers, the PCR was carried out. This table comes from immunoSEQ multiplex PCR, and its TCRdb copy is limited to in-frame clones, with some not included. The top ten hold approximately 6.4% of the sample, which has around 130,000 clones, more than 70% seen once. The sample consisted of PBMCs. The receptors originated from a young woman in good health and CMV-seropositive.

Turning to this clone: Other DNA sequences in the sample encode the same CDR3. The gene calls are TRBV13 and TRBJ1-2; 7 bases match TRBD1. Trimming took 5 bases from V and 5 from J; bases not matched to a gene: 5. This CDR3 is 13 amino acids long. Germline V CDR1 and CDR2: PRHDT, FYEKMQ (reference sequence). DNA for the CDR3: TGTGCCAGCAGCCGGGACAGCTTGTATGGCTACACCTTC. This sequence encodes CASSRDSLYGYTF.

CDR3 loop: CASSSLGTPWGAFF. CDR3 bases: TGTGCCAGCAGTTCCCTCGGGACACCCTGGGGAGCTTTCTTT. The V and J genes are TRBV28 and TRBJ1-1; TRBD1 might be the D (6 bases). The CDR3 is 14 amino acids. V lost 4 bases and J 10 bases, leaving 19 bases between the germline ends. Germline V gene sequence: CDR1 MDHEN, CDR2 SYDVKM.

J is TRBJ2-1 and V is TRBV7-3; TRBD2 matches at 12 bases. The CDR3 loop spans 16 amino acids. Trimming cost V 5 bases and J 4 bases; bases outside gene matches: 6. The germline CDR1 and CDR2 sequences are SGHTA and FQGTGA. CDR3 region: CASSHFGTSGYNEQFF. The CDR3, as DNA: TGTGCCAGCAGCCACTTCGGGACTAGCGGGTACAATGAGCAGTTCTTC.

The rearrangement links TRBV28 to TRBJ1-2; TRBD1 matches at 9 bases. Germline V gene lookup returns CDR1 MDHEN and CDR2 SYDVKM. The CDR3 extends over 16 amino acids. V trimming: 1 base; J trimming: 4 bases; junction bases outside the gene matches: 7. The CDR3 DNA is TGTGCCAGCAGTTTATTCGGGACAGGGATAGTCTATGGCTACACCTTC. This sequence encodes CASSLFGTGIVYGYTF.

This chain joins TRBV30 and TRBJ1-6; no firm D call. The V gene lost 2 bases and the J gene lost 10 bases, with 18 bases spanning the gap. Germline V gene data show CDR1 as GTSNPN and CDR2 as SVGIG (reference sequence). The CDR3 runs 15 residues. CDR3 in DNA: TGTGCCTGGAGTACCCCCGTGGCAAGGAGGTCACCCCTCCACTTT. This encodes CAWSTPVARRSPLHF.

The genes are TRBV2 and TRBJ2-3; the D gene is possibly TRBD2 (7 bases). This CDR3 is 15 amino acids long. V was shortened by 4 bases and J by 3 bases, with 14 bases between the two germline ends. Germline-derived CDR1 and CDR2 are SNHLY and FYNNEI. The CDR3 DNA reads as TGTGCCAGCAGTGGGGTCGGGGGGCCGACAGATACGCAGTATTTT. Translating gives CASSGVGGPTDTQYF.

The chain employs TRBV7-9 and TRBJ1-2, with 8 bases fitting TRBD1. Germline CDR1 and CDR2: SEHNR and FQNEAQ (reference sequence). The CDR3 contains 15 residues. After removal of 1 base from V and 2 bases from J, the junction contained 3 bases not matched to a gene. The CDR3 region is CASSLGTGRNYGYTF. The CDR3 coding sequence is TGTGCCAGCAGCTTAGGGACAGGGAGGAACTATGGCTACACCTTC.

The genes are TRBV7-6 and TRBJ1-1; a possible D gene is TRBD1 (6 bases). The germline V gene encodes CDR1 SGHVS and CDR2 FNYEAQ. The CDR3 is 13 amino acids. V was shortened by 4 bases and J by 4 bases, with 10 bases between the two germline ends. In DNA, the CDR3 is TGTGCCAGCAGCTACAGGGATAGCACTGAAGCTTTCTTT. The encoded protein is CASSYRDSTEAFF.

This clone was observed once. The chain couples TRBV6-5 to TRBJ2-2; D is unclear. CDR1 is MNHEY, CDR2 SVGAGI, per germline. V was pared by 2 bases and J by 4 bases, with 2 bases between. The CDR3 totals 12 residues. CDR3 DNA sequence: TGTGCCAGCAGTTACCTCACCGGGGAGCTGTTTTTT. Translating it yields CASSYLTGELFF.

DNA of the CDR3: TGTGCCAGTAGAGGAGGACTGGGGAAGAACACTGAAGCTTTCTTT. Amino acids: CASRGGLGKNTEAFF. The rearrangement uses TRBV19 and TRBJ1-1; D remains unclear. V was cut by 6 bases and J by 1 base, with 15 bases left in between. CDR3 length: 15 amino acids. Looked up from germline, CDR1 is LNHDA and CDR2 is SQIVND (reference sequence). The variable domain in full, with the rest retrieved from reference TRBV19 and TRBJ1-1, is DGGITQSPKYLFRKEGQNVTLSCEQNLNHDAMYWYRQDPGQGLRLIYYSQIVNDFQKGDIAEGYSVSREKKESFPLTVTSAQKNPTAFYLCASRGGLGKNTEAFFGQGTRLTVV.

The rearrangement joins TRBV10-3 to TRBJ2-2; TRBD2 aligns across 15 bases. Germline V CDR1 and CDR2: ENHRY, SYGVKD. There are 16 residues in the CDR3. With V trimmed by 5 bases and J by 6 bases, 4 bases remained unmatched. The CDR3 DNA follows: TGTGCCATCAGTTCTGGACTAGCGGGAGGGCCCGGGGAGCTGTTTTTT. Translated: CAISSGLAGGPGELFF.

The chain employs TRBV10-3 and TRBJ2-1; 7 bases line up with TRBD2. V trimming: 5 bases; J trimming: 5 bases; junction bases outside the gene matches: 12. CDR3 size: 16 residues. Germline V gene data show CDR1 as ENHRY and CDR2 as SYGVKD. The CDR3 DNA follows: TGTGCCATCAGTTCCTCTTTCCGGGACTACAACAATGAGCAGTTCTTC. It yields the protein CAISSSFRDYNNEQFF.

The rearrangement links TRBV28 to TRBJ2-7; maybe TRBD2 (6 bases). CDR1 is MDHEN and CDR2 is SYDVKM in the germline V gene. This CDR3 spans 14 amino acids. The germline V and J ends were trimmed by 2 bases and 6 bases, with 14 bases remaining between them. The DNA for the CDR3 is TGTGCCAGCAGTTTAATGGCGGGGTCCGCCGAGCAGTACTTC. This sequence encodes CASSLMAGSAEQYF. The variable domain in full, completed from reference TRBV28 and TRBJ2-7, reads DVKVTQSSRYLVKRTGEKVFLECVQDMDHENMFWYRQDPGLGLRLIYFSYDVKMKEKGDIPEGYSVSREKKERFSLILESASTNQTSMYLCASSLMAGSAEQYFGPGTRLTVT.

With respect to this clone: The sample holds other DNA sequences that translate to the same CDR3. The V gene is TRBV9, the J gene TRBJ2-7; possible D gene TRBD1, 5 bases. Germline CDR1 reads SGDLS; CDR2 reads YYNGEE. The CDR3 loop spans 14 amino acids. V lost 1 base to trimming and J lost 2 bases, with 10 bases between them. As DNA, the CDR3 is TGTGCCAGCAGCGTAACAGACAGCGCCTACGAGCAGTACTTC. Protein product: CASSVTDSAYEQYF.

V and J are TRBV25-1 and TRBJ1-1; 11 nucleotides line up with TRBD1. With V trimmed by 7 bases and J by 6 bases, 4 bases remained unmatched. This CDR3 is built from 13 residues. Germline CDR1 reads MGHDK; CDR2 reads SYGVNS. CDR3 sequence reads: CASTDRGHAEAFF. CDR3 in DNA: TGTGCCAGCACGGACAGGGGGCACGCTGAAGCTTTCTTT.

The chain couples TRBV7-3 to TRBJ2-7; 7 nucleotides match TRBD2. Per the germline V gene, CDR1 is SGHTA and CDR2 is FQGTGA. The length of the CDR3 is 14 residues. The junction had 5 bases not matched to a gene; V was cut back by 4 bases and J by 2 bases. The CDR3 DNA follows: TGTGCCAGCAGCTCCAAGGGAGGGGCCTACGAGCAGTACTTC. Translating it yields CASSSKGGAYEQYF.

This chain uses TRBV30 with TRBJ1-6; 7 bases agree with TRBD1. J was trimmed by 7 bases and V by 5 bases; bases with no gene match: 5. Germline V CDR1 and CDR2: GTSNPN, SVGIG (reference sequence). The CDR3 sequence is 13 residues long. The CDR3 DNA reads TGTGCCTGGGGAACGACAGGGAATTCACCCCTCCACTTT. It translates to CAWGTTGNSPLHF. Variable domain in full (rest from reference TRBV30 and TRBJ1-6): SQTIHQWPATLVQPVGSPLSLECTVEGTSNPNLYWYRQAAGRGLQLLFYSVGIGQISSEVPQNLSASRPQDRQFILSSKKLLLSDSGFYLCAWGTTGNSPLHFGNGTRLTVT.

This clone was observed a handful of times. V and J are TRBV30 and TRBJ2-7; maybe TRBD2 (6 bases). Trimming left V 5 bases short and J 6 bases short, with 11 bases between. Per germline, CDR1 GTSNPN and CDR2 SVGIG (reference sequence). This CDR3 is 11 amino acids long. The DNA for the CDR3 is TGTGCCTGGGAGAGGGGAGGCGAGCAGTACTTC. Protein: CAWERGGEQYF.

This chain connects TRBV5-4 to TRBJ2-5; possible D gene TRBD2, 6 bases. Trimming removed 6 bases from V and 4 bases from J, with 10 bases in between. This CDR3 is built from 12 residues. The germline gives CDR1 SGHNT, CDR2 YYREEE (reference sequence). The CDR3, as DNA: TGTGCCAGCATTAAACTAGCAGAGACCCAGTACTTC. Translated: CASIKLAETQYF.

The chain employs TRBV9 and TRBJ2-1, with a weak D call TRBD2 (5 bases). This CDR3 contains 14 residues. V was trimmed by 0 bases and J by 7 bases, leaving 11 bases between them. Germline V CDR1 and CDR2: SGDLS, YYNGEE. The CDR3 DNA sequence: TGTGCCAGCAGCGTAGACGGACTGCTGAATGAGCAGTTCTTC. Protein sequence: CASSVDGLLNEQFF.